This section outlines one TCR beta chain sequence together with its context. This clone was picked up a small number of times. Its binding antigen is unknown. A read error may produce the germline difference seen at one junction end. The same CDR3 arises from other DNA sequences in this sample as well. The sample originates from a study of cytomegalovirus exposure and HLA in healthy donors (dated by TCRdb to the late 2010s). At the level of the whole study: In an earlier analysis of fewer than 750 of the donors, around 290 Gb of sequence data and 95 million to 130 million unique TCR beta sequences from roughly 200 million T cells were reported. An early release covering over 500 HLA-typed donors comprised 250 to 350 gigabases of sequencing data and tens of millions of unique TCR sequences. Of the approximately 400 genotyped donors, 75% to 85% were placed in the genetic ancestry cluster associated with self-reported Caucasian donors. The study aimed to test whether signatures of past pathogen exposure could be identified by cataloging public T cell receptors. The T cell repertoires of roughly 660 subjects were profiled by immunosequencing and related to cytomegalovirus serostatus. In addition to the first cohort of 666 subjects, a separate validation cohort of 130 or so different subjects was used. To predict cytomegalovirus infection status, the study combined high-throughput TCR immunosequencing, statistical association of individual TCRs with disease status, and machine learning. A later analysis re-analyzed previously published TCR beta repertoires from 666 donors and added high-resolution HLA genotyping to study TCR occurrence patterns. Rather than drawing on any new phenotypic data, the later analysis identified candidate immune exposures from TCR beta sequences and the way those sequences occurred across donors. To decide whether each TCR beta V gene segment behaved as functional or pseudogenic, an earlier analysis of nearly 600 of the donors relied on high-throughput TCR beta sequencing. Donor age, sex, ethnicity and CMV serostatus were compiled together with the repertoire data. Genome-wide SNP genotypes for about 55% of the roughly 670 donors were used in a later genetic analysis, which treated that subset as a discovery cohort. Every discovery cohort repertoire had been produced on one sequencing platform. Both class I and class II loci were covered by HLA typing, at four-digit resolution. Typing coverage varied by locus: about 629-630 donors for A, B, C, DRB1 and DQB1; approximately 560 for DQA1; some 610 for DPA1; 400 to 480 for DPB1. Several DR-DQ haplotypes were handled as single units for association and clustering, since linkage in the cohort was strong. On average, approximately 250,000 unique TCR beta nucleotide sequences were sequenced per donor among a few hundred genotyped donors of the cohort, with roughly a sixth of those sequences being non-productive. Results the study describes overall, beyond this receptor: In a later analysis, the rate of TCR association differed among HLA loci, with DRB1 alleles having the most associated TCRs and HLA-C alleles having the fewest. CMV serostatus was the only immune exposure information available for the cohort. Because counts were too low, around 17 rarely observed V segments, including chromosome 9 orphons, were left out of the earlier analysis of a few hundred of the donors. An earlier analysis of around 600 of the donors showed that most TCR beta V segments appeared in productive rearrangements either about 87% or about 30% of the time, which broadly matched IMGT annotations. It was suggested by the authors that the approach could potentially be generalized to other disease states and immunological phenotypes. An association between a missense DCLRE1C variant and V-gene and J-gene trimming of TCR beta chains was found in a later genetic analysis and replicated in an independent cohort. A further reported finding was that TCR beta sequences accurately predicted the HLA-A and HLA-B alleles for most subjects in the first cohort. A later analysis reported that several top co-occurrence clusters appeared linked to parvovirus B19, influenza, CMV and Epstein-Barr virus. Most TCR sequences were observed very rarely across donors, whereas some public TCRs were present in many individuals. Correlated functional status among segregating V segments might be attributable to linkage disequilibrium, but an unknown experimental factor could not be ruled out. The presence/absence analyses assumed that sequencing depth was roughly uniform across donors, and that assumption may not be true. Because some donors lacked HLA typing at each locus, the association tests relied only on the typed subset. A later analysis found that most CMV-associated TCR beta chains appeared HLA-restricted, with HLA associations seemingly driven largely by CMV exposure. A later analysis associated some 17,000 TCR beta sequences with specific HLA alleles at a false discovery rate of 0.05. Some IMGT-functional V segments, including TRBV6-2 and TRBV6-3, could not be told apart with the 87-base-pair reads, so those segments were excluded. Cytomegalovirus status was reported to be diagnosed by the classifier with high specificity and sensitivity in both the original and validation cohorts. In a later analysis, HLA-associated TCR beta chains showed more clonal expansion and lower generation probabilities than non-associated chains that were equally common. According to a later genetic analysis, donors in an Asian-associated ancestry cluster had fewer N-insertions in productive TCRs than the approximately 610-donor mean. A cluster of highly shared sequence variants was judged likely to be a technical artifact of the sequencing pipeline. The cohort was sequenced for TCR beta chains only, and without alpha or paired-chain data the features that could be detected were limited. Strong co-occurrence of HLA alleles, especially DR and DQ, made assigning TCR associations to individual alleles difficult. A total of 150 to 200 TCR beta chains were listed by the study as associated with cytomegalovirus. In vitro tests confirmed that a few of the cytomegalovirus-associated TCR beta chains recognize cytomegalovirus antigens.

The method behind the library was the immunoSEQ multiplex PCR assay. For the multiplex PCR, a mixture combining 60 forward primers for TCR Vbeta segments and 13 reverse primers for TCR Jbeta segments was used. Amplification of the CDR3 region of rearranged TCR beta genes was performed with a multiplex PCR assay on genomic DNA. Amplified TCR beta libraries were sequenced as 87-base-pair reads on the Illumina HiSeq System. The original methods were these. In a later analysis, tens of millions of unique TCR beta chains were counted across the 650 to 700 repertoires, and about 10 million of these chains were shared by at least two donors. Raw reads were error-corrected and collapsed into unique sequences by a nearest-neighbor algorithm in which closely related sequences were merged to remove PCR and sequencing errors. To assign V, D and J gene segments, CDR3 sequences were aligned to IMGT reference sequences. For a sequence to be retained, a match of at least six nucleotides to both a V gene segment and a J gene segment was required. Rearrangements were classified as productive when the CDR3 lacked stop codons and remained in frame with V and J, and all other rearrangements were classified as non-productive. Following IMGT convention, CDR3 was defined as the stretch from the second conserved V-encoded cysteine up to the conserved J-encoded phenylalanine. In an earlier analysis of more than 550 of the donors, sequences lacking an unambiguous match to a single V gene segment were excluded. An earlier analysis of a few hundred of the donors called V segments functional above 56.7% productive rearrangements and segregating when the between-donor standard deviation exceeded 5%. A statistical classification framework was built to diagnose cytomegalovirus status from the catalog of TCR beta chain sequences. V and J gene assignment, in a later analysis, came from comparing TCR nucleotide sequences with IMGT/GENE-DB human TR gene sequences. Using the TCRdist pipeline, a later analysis assigned CDR3 sequences along with most-parsimonious VDJ recombination scenarios. In a later analysis, each TCR beta chain was defined by its CDR3 amino acid sequence together with its V-gene family, and reads lacking a unique V-gene family were excluded. As a way to deal with suspected cross-contamination and a sequencing artifact, a later analysis dropped roughly 620 nucleotide sequences that were highly shared and had low generation probability. In a later analysis, a clonal expansion index for each public chain was calculated from normalized within-repertoire ranks of inferred template counts. In a later analysis, generation probabilities were computed with a VDJ recombination model fitted to out-of-frame rearrangements, and the resulting probabilities were checked against IGoR. In a later analysis, TCR-TCR, TCR-HLA and TCR-CMV co-occurrence was scored with hypergeometric tests, and a repertoire-size bias correction was applied to TCR pairs. In a later analysis, false discovery rates were estimated by permuting HLA or CMV assignments 20 times. In a later analysis, co-occurring TCRs were grouped with DBSCAN, and TCRdist sequence similarity was added when clustering was performed within HLA-allele-positive subsets. Co-occurrence clustering excluded repertoires with fewer than 30,000 or more than 120,000 public chains, plus five with anomalous nucleotide sharing. This is the immuneACCESS table as TCRdb keeps it, with only in-frame sequences that have V and J called. A part of the clones is gone; compared with another copy, unresolved V genes explain less than half, and the rest is unexplained. V and J calls and clone size are copied from that table; D and trimming were computed from the DNA. The sample data list over 150,000 clones, and 80% to 90% of these were observed just once. 6% to 9% of the sample rests with the top ten.

The cohort comprised more than 550 healthy bone marrow donors. At the time of sampling, all cohort members were nominally healthy, though unrecorded immune exposures were likely present. The donor was CMV seropositive and was included in the group of 289 seropositive cohort members. Every donor gave a peripheral blood sample, and the peripheral blood mononuclear cells from that sample were used for TCR beta sequencing. The Qiagen DNeasy Blood Extraction Kit was used to extract genomic DNA from the blood cell samples. The CDR3 sequence holds 13 residues, the cysteine and phenylalanine included. Only the CDR3 region is kept as DNA, spanning 39 bases read in frame from base 1. Reading the germline V gene gives CDR1 SGHVS and CDR2 FQNEAQ.

This sequence uses TRBV7-8 and TRBJ2-7; the best D guess is TRBD1, with 5 bases matching. The sample comprised PBMCs. The sequence was collected from a woman aged 25-40 years in good health and CMV-seropositive. The DNA sequence is as follows: TGTGCCTGCAGGTTGGGGCCGGCCTACGAGCAGTACTTC. This gives the protein CACRLGPAYEQYF.